Shown below are 22 T cell receptor beta chains from a single sample sequenced in a study of glioma-infiltrating T cells. TCR alpha and beta CDR3 regions were amplified from RNA using iRepertoire nested multiplex PCR. One entry per CDR3 protein results from TCRdb running MiXCR on the multiplex PCR reads. The sample has some 150,000 distinct CDR3 sequences, about two fifths seen once; the top ten hold around 18%. The sequenced sample consisted of glioma tissue, nonneoplastic brain tissue, or PBMCs (not recorded which). The source is a human donor with low-grade glioma or glioblastoma, undergoing nonglioma brain surgery, or in good health (not recorded which).

This sequence joins TRBV6-2 or TRBV6-3 and TRBJ1-2, with a tentative D call TRBD1 (5 bases). Per germline, CDR1 MNHEY and CDR2 SVGEGT. The CDR3 spans 15 residues. The V gene lost 0 bases and the J gene lost 10 bases, with 18 bases spanning the gap. As DNA, the CDR3 is TGTGCCAGCAGTTACTCGAGAAGTCCGAGGGGCGACTACACCTTC. This gives the protein CASSYSRSPRGDYTF.

The chain uses TRBV6-1 and TRBJ2-3; unclear D gene. V lost 2 bases to trimming and J lost 0 bases, with 9 bases between them. This CDR3 comprises 15 residues. Germline V gene sequence: CDR1 MNHNS, CDR2 SASEGT. CDR3 protein: CASSEQRSSTDTQYF. The CDR3 DNA sequence: TGTGCCAGCAGTGAACAGCGATCTAGCACAGATACGCAGTATTTT.

The V gene is TRBV7-7, the J gene TRBJ2-3; TRBD2 agrees at 7 bases. The germline V gene encodes CDR1 SSHAT and CDR2 FNYEAQ (reference sequence). CDR3 length: 13 residues. The J segment lost 11 bases and the V segment lost 2 bases, leaving 7 bases of the junction unmatched. The CDR3 DNA follows: TGTGCCAGCAGCTTAACGGGGGAGGGGATGCAGTATTTT. Its protein is CASSLTGEGMQYF.

As DNA, the CDR3 is TGTGCCAGCAGCCAAGATCTAGCCTACAGGGCAGGTTCACCCCTCCACTTT. Its translation is CASSQDLAYRAGSPLHF. V usage is TRBV14 and J usage is TRBJ1-6, with D perhaps TRBD1 (6 bases). Germline CDR1 and CDR2: SGHDN and FVKESK. This CDR3 is built from 17 residues. Trimming removed 0 bases from V and 9 bases from J, with 18 bases in between.

This chain uses TRBV20-1 with TRBJ1-2, with D unresolved. V was shortened by 3 bases and J by 3 bases, with 11 bases between the two germline ends. In germline, CDR1 is DFQATT, CDR2 SNEGSKA (reference sequence). The CDR3 totals 13 residues. The CDR3 here is CSARSRQYYGYTF. The DNA for the CDR3 is TGCAGTGCTAGGAGTCGGCAGTACTATGGCTACACCTTC.

Comments on this clonotype: An end of the junction does not agree with germline; a read error may underlie this. The chain couples TRBV6-2 or TRBV6-3 to TRBJ2-7; 8 bases line up with TRBD2. Germline loops: CDR1 MNHEY, CDR2 SVGEGT. The CDR3 covers 14 residues. The DNA of the CDR3 is TGTGCCAGCAGTCCGGCGGGAGGCTCCCACGAGCAGTACTTC. It codes for CASSPAGGSHEQYF.

The V call is TRBV4-1, the J call TRBJ2-5; 7 positions agree with TRBD1. Germline values: CDR1 MGHRA, CDR2 YSYEKL. Trimming at V came to 3 bases and at J to 5 bases, leaving 3 bases not matched to a gene. The CDR3 covers 13 residues. CDR3 region: CASSQTGTETQYF. The DNA for the CDR3 is TGCGCCAGCAGCCAGACAGGGACCGAGACCCAGTACTTC.

The sample holds one count of this clonotype. A much larger clonotype is one base distant, so this may be a read error. The CDR3 bases are TGCAGTGCTAGGGGGGAACTAGCCCGGAACTACGAGCAGTACTTC. Its translation: CSARGELARNYEQYF. The V call is TRBV20-1, the J call TRBJ2-7; TRBD2 might be the D (6 bases). Trimming pared 3 bases from V and 3 bases from J, leaving 18 bases between. The CDR3 has 15 residues. Germline-derived CDR1 and CDR2 are DFQATT and SNEGSKA (reference sequence).

This clonotype was seen a few times. The J gene is TRBJ2-2, the V gene TRBV27; the D is unclear. V dropped 3 bases and J dropped 1 base, with 9 bases sitting between them. CDR3 length: 15 amino acids. The V gene's germline CDR1 is MNHEY and CDR2 SMNVEV (reference sequence). The CDR3 region is CASSFRGWNTGELFF. In nucleotides, the CDR3 is TGTGCCAGCAGTTTCCGTGGCTGGAACACCGGGGAGCTGTTTTTT.

The rearrangement links TRBV29-1 to TRBJ2-2; TRBD2 agrees at 10 bases. V lost 7 bases, J lost 1 base, and 3 bases stayed unmatched. The germline V gene encodes CDR1 SQVTM and CDR2 ANQGSEA. The CDR3 totals 14 residues. The CDR3 protein is CSAGLAVNTGELFF. As DNA, the CDR3 is TGCAGCGCTGGACTAGCGGTGAACACCGGGGAGCTGTTTTTT.

The rearrangement links TRBV6-9 to TRBJ1-2; a weak D match, TRBD1 (5 bases). Germline V gene sequence: CDR1 MNHGY, CDR2 SVAAGI. CDR3 length equals 15 residues. Trimming pared 4 bases from V and 2 bases from J, leaving 14 bases between. DNA of the CDR3: TGTGCCAGCAGTTTTTCCCCGACAGAAAACTATGGCTACACCTTC. Amino acid sequence: CASSFSPTENYGYTF.

The chain carries TRBV24-1 and TRBJ2-1, with D possibly TRBD1 on 6 matching bases. Trimming shortened V by 3 bases and J by 6 bases, and 14 bases separated the two germline ends. The germline gives CDR1 KGHDR, CDR2 SFDVKD. This CDR3 contains 15 residues. The CDR3 DNA sequence: TGTGCCACCAGTGATCCAGGGGTGTCCAGCAATGAGCAGTTCTTC. The encoded protein is CATSDPGVSSNEQFF.

The J gene is TRBJ2-1, the V gene TRBV6-4, with 8 nucleotides matching TRBD1. CDR1 MRHNA and CDR2 SNTAGT come from the germline V gene. The CDR3 runs 11 residues. V gave up 10 bases and J gave up 13 bases; unmatched junction bases: 9. The CDR3 nucleotides are TGTGCCATCAGCTCCGGGACAGGACAGTTCTTC. Translated, it gives CAISSGTGQFF.

The chain has TRBV25-1 and TRBJ1-2; no clear D gene. Between the trimmed V and J ends, which lost 4 bases and 2 bases, there was a span of 14 bases. Per the germline V gene, CDR1 is MGHDK and CDR2 is SYGVNS. The CDR3 covers 15 residues. CDR3 loop: CASSAHGRENYGYTF. CDR3 DNA sequence: TGTGCCAGCAGTGCCCACGGGCGGGAAAACTATGGCTACACCTTC.

The CDR3 region is CASSYSIGLTEAFF. As DNA, the CDR3 is TGTGCCAGCAGTTACTCGATAGGTTTAACTGAAGCTTTCTTT. V usage is TRBV6-2 or TRBV6-3 and J usage is TRBJ1-1; D gene unclear. The CDR3 consists of 14 residues. The germline CDR1 and CDR2 sequences are MNHEY and SVGEGT. Trimming removed 0 bases at V and 5 bases at J, with 10 bases between.

As for this clonotype: Sequence at one end of the junction differs from germline and may be a read error. J is TRBJ1-1 and V is TRBV7-2; weak D call: TRBD1 (6 bases). CDR1 is SGHTA and CDR2 is FQGNSA in the germline V gene. The CDR3 loop spans 14 amino acids. CDR3 nucleotides: TGTGCCAGCAGCTTACGACAGGTGAACACTGAAGCCTTCTTT. Translating it yields CASSLRQVNTEAFF.

This clonotype was seen a handful of times. V and J are TRBV6-1 and TRBJ1-3; D remains unclear. The CDR3 extends over 15 amino acids. Germline assignment: CDR1 MNHNS and CDR2 SASEGT. Between the trimmed V and J ends, which lost 3 bases and 2 bases, there was a span of 11 bases. The CDR3 reads CASSEGPSPGNTIYF. CDR3 DNA sequence: TGTGCCAGCAGTGAGGGCCCCAGTCCTGGAAACACCATATATTTT.

In its sample, this clonotype was seen a few times. The chain carries TRBV7-8 and TRBJ2-1, with unresolved D. V was cut by 5 bases and J by 7 bases, with 12 bases left in between. CDR1 and CDR2 (germline): SGHVS, FQNEAQ. This CDR3 spans 13 amino acids. CDR3 coding DNA: TGTGCCAGCAGCGTCGTCGGTGGGAATGAGCAGTTCTTC. Protein product: CASSVVGGNEQFF.

Of note for this clonotype: A single base separates this from a much larger clone, so it may be a read error. The genes are TRBV6-5 and TRBJ2-1; 12 nucleotides line up with TRBD2. The length of the CDR3 is 15 residues. CDR1 MNHEY and CDR2 SVGAGI come from the germline V gene. V was clipped by 7 bases and J by 4 bases; unmatched bases: 5. This CDR3 is CASIGGLAGYNEQFF. The DNA of the CDR3 is TGTGCCAGCATTGGCGGACTAGCGGGGTACAATGAGCAGTTCTTC.

The CDR3 region has the DNA TGCAGTGCTCAGCGGGAGGGGGGCTCAGATACGCAGTATTTT. Residues: CSAQREGGSDTQYF. V usage is TRBV20-1 and J usage is TRBJ2-3, with TRBD2 matching over 10 bases. J lost 4 bases, V lost 5 bases, and 6 bases had no gene match. The V gene's germline CDR1 is DFQATT and CDR2 SNEGSKA (reference sequence). CDR3 length: 14 residues.

The rearrangement joins TRBV5-1 to TRBJ2-1; 16 bases fit TRBD2. Per germline, CDR1 SGHRS and CDR2 YFSETQ. This CDR3 comprises 17 residues. The J segment lost 9 bases and the V segment lost 4 bases, leaving 10 bases of the junction unmatched. The chain's CDR3 is CASSHTGTSGGAPEQFF. The CDR3 DNA reads TGCGCCAGCAGCCACACCGGGACTAGCGGGGGGGCGCCTGAGCAGTTCTTC.

This clonotype has more than one count but fewer than ten. V gene TRBV28 combines with J gene TRBJ1-4, with D perhaps matching TRBD1 (5 bases). V lost 7 bases and J lost 8, with 17 bases in between. The V gene's germline CDR1 is MDHEN and CDR2 SYDVKM. The CDR3 is 14 residues long. CDR3 DNA sequence: TGTGCCAGCAAAAATCAGGGCTTCGGAGAAAAACTGTTTTTT. Encoded protein: CASKNQGFGEKLFF.